Given below is one T cell receptor beta chain in context. The CDR3 has 13 residues. Germline CDR1 and CDR2: LNHDA and SQIVND (reference sequence). The ends were cut back, 7 bases at V and 4 bases at J, with 13 bases in the middle. The record originates from a study of blood T cell repertoires in COVID-19. How the authors handled the data: Estimates of nucleated cell counts were drawn from the amplification of reference gene primers. Data came from immunoSEQ multiplex PCR; TCRdb stores just in-frame clones and leaves some out. V, J and clone size are those of that table, while D and trimming were read from the DNA. Seen here are 45,000 to 70,000 clones, under 90% observed once, and the top ten hold roughly 28%.

What was sequenced was peripheral blood. This chain uses TRBV19 with TRBJ1-2; a possible D gene is TRBD1 (5 bases). The receptor was derived from a woman of 80 years or more with active or convalescent COVID-19. The CDR3 DNA follows: TGTGCCAGTAACGCAGGGCGAAGCTATGGCTACACCTTC. Its protein is CASNAGRSYGYTF.